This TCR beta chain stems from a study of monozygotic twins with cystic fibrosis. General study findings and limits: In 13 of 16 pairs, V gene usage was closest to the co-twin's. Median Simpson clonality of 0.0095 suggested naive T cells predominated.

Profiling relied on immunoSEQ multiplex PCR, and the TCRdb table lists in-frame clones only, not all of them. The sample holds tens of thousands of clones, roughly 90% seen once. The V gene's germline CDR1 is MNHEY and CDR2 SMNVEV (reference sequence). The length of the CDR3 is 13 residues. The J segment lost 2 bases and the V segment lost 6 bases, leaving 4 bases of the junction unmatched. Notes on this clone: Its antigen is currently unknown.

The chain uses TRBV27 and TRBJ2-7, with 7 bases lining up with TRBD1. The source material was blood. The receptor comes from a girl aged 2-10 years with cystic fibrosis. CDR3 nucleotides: TGTGCCAGCAGGGTGACAGGGACCTACGAGCAGTACTTC. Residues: CASRVTGTYEQYF.